Presented here are 7 T cell receptor beta chains from one specimen sequenced in a study of T cell repertoires in cytomegalovirus infection. TCRdb redid the calling of the reads with MiXCR, one entry per CDR3 protein. Of 490,000 or so distinct CDR3 sequences listed, around 10% are singletons. Specimen: PBMCs. The receptors were sampled from a human donor in good health (CMV status not recorded). Some clones in this sample may be carry-over from other donors' samples.

V is TRBV28 and J is TRBJ2-4, with a weak D call TRBD1 (6 bases). CDR3 length: 14 amino acids. V lost 7 bases, J lost 6 bases, and 16 bases lay in between. The germline V gene encodes CDR1 MDHEN and CDR2 SYDVKM. CDR3 loop: CASNYIGQLNIQYF. DNA for the CDR3: TGTGCCAGCAATTACATTGGACAGTTAAACATTCAGTACTTC.

This chain connects TRBV29-1 to TRBJ2-5; D is uncertain. The CDR3 runs to 12 residues. Trimming cost V 5 bases and J 4 bases, with 11 bases left between them. Germline CDR1 SQVTM, CDR2 ANQGSEA. The CDR3 spells CSVLRVPETQYF. The DNA of the CDR3 is TGCAGCGTTCTCCGGGTCCCAGAGACCCAGTACTTC.

The chain combines TRBV3-1 with TRBJ1-1, with D perhaps TRBD1 (5 bases). The CDR3 runs 14 residues. V was pared by 1 base and J by 6 bases, with 12 bases between. CDR1 and CDR2 (germline): LGHDT, YNNKEL (reference sequence). In DNA, the CDR3 is TGTGCCAGCAGCCAAGGGGGACTGCTTGCTGAAGCTTTCTTT. It translates to CASSQGGLLAEAFF.

This clonotype was seen ten or more times. V is TRBV5-6 and J is TRBJ2-3, with D possibly being TRBD2 (5 bases). The CDR3 has 17 amino acids. CDR1 and CDR2 (germline): SGHDT, YYEEEE. Trimming shortened V by 5 bases and J by 0 bases, and 19 bases separated the two germline ends. This CDR3 reads CASRYTGSLESTDTQYF. The CDR3, as DNA: TGTGCCAGCAGGTATACGGGAAGTTTGGAAAGCACAGATACGCAGTATTTT.

This chain links TRBV6-1 with TRBJ2-5; TRBD1 matches at 9 bases. This CDR3 region has 17 residues. Germline loops: CDR1 MNHNS, CDR2 SASEGT. The ends lost 4 bases at V and 5 bases at J; junction bases unmatched: 14. CDR3 in DNA: TGTGCCAGCAGTGGAATACCCGGGACAGGGAGTGGCGAGACCCAGTACTTC. Translation: CASSGIPGTGSGETQYF.

This clonotype showed up many times. The chain recombines TRBV7-2 with TRBJ1-5; possibly TRBD1 for D (5 bases). The CDR3 has 15 amino acids. Germline V gene data show CDR1 as SGHTA and CDR2 as FQGNSA. Trimming left V 2 bases short and J 2 bases short, with 10 bases between. CDR3 sequence reads: CASSLRGDGNQPQHF. The CDR3 bases are TGTGCCAGCAGCTTACGGGGGGATGGCAATCAGCCCCAGCATTTT.

J is TRBJ2-1 and V is TRBV18, with unresolved D. Trimming removed 6 bases at V and 8 bases at J, with 14 bases between. The CDR3 runs to 13 residues. Germline V gene lookup returns CDR1 KGHSH and CDR2 LQKENI. In DNA form, the CDR3 reads TGTGCCAGCTCCGATGCAGGAAGGGATGAGCAGTTCTTC. It specifies CASSDAGRDEQFF.